This TCR beta chain was identified in a study of identical twins. This clonotype was detected only a few times. The antigen is unknown. A universal primer site was created by template switching, with the cDNA bearing unique molecular identifiers. Each CDR3 protein gets one entry after TCRdb re-called the 5' RACE reads with MiXCR. Here the sample spans about 280,000 distinct CDR3 sequences, about 8.9% being singletons. Study-wide results and limits: Cross-sectional statistical analysis, not tracking of the same donors, underpinned the conclusions. Analyses of zero insertions could be partly confounded by invariant MAIT and iNKT cells. Monozygotic twin pairs showed more out-of-frame TCR alpha sharing than models estimated.

This CDR3 is built from 13 residues. Deletions cut 5 bases from V and 5 bases from J, with 12 bases between. The germline V gene has CDR1 KGHSH and CDR2 LQKENI. This sample was shared with a second study, whose subject was yellow fever vaccine responses in identical twins.

The source material was memory (CD45RO+) T cells sorted from blood. The sequence derives from a woman in her late teens or twenties in good health. The chain employs TRBV18 and TRBJ1-1; D is undetermined. The CDR3: CASSADGGTEAFF. CDR3 in DNA: TGTGCCAGCTCAGCCGACGGAGGAACTGAAGCTTTCTTT. The variable domain in full, completed from reference TRBV18 and TRBJ1-1, reads NAGVMQNPRHLVRRRGQEARLRCSPMKGHSHVYWYRQLPEEGLKFMVYLQKENIIDESGMPKERFSAEFPKEGPSILRIQQVVRGDSAAYFCASSADGGTEAFFGQGTRLTVV.